A single sample is the source of the 10 T cell receptor beta chains below, sequenced in a study of blood T cell repertoires in COVID-19. Some clones are missing from TCRdb's copy, which holds only in-frame ones; the method was immunoSEQ multiplex PCR. The sample has 55,000 to 65,000 clones; roughly 80% are singletons. Sequencing was performed on peripheral blood. These receptors originate from a man aged 55-75 years with acute or convalescent COVID-19.

A few counts support this clone. The chain is built from TRBV10-3 and TRBJ2-4, with 7 nucleotides matching TRBD1. The CDR3 is made up of 16 amino acids. Trimming took 0 bases from V and 0 from J; bases not matched to a gene: 2. Germline V gene data show CDR1 as ENHRY and CDR2 as SYGVKD. The CDR3 nucleotides read TGTGCCATCAGTGAGTCGACAGGGCGAGCCAAAAACATTCAGTACTTC. It yields the protein CAISESTGRAKNIQYF.

V usage is TRBV27 and J usage is TRBJ1-1; TRBD1 agrees at 7 bases. CDR3 length equals 16 residues. Germline V gene sequence: CDR1 MNHEY, CDR2 SMNVEV (reference sequence). V shed 1 base and J 2 bases; nucleotides not matched to a gene: 7. The CDR3 bases are TGTGCCAGCAGTTTATGGGCAGGGGGTGGAAACACTGAAGCTTTCTTT. Protein sequence: CASSLWAGGGNTEAFF.

The chain employs TRBV5-4 and TRBJ1-6; tentative D call: TRBD1 (5 bases). Germline CDR1 is SGHNT and CDR2 is YYREEE (reference sequence). The length of the CDR3 is 15 residues. V lost 5 bases, J lost 7 bases, and 16 bases lay in between. In DNA form, the CDR3 reads TGTGCCAGCAGGGTGGGAGGACAAGAGAATTCACCCCTCCACTTT. This translates into CASRVGGQENSPLHF.

V is TRBV15 and J is TRBJ2-7; 7 nucleotides match TRBD1. V lost 1 base to trimming and J lost 2 bases; unmatched junction nucleotides: 2. There are 14 residues in the CDR3. Looked up from germline, CDR1 is LNHNV and CDR2 is YYDKDF (reference sequence). This CDR3 reads CATSRGGTAYEQYF. The CDR3 nucleotides read TGTGCCACCAGCAGAGGGGGGACAGCCTACGAGCAGTACTTC.

This sequence joins TRBV7-3 and TRBJ2-7, with 7 nucleotides matching TRBD2. CDR1 is SGHTA, CDR2 FQGTGA, per germline. Unmatched junction bases numbered 4, after V lost 2 bases and J lost 0 bases. The length of the CDR3 is 15 residues. The CDR3 sequence is CASSLLGGSSYEQYF. CDR3 nucleotides: TGTGCCAGCAGCTTATTGGGGGGGAGCTCCTACGAGCAGTACTTC.

This sequence joins TRBV5-1 and TRBJ1-2; TRBD1 might be the D (5 bases). The CDR3 consists of 16 residues. Germline CDR1 is SGHRS and CDR2 is YFSETQ. Trimming stripped 0 bases from V and 4 bases from J, with 16 bases between. CDR3 sequence reads: CASSLEGRSGGYGYTF. As DNA, the CDR3 is TGCGCCAGCAGCTTGGAAGGCAGGAGCGGGGGCTATGGCTACACCTTC.

This clone occurred once. This rearrangement joins TRBV28 to TRBJ2-7; TRBD1 aligns across 8 bases. The CDR3 covers 14 residues. Per the germline V gene, CDR1 is MDHEN and CDR2 is SYDVKM. The ends lost 6 bases at V and 2 bases at J; junction bases unmatched: 6. The DNA for the CDR3 is TGTGCCAGCAGCTCCGGGACAGGACCCTACGAGCAGTACTTC. It encodes CASSSGTGPYEQYF.

The V call is TRBV14, the J call TRBJ2-6, with 7 bases aligning to TRBD1. Per the germline V gene, CDR1 is SGHDN and CDR2 is FVKESK. Losses at the gene ends were 9 bases for V and 8 bases for J; bases not matched to a gene: 10. The CDR3 sequence is 14 residues long. The CDR3 reads CASTPTGPSNVLTF. The CDR3 region has the DNA TGTGCCAGTACACCGACAGGGCCGTCCAACGTCCTGACTTTC.

V and J are TRBV27 and TRBJ2-3, with TRBD2 as a possible D gene (6 bases). CDR1 is MNHEY and CDR2 is SMNVEV in the germline V gene (reference sequence). The length of the CDR3 is 16 residues. V was cut by 3 bases and J by 2 bases, with 15 bases left in between. CDR3 DNA: TGTGCCAGCAGTTTGGAGGGACTTAGCCCCACAGATACGCAGTATTTT. It encodes CASSLEGLSPTDTQYF.

The V gene is TRBV5-1, the J gene TRBJ1-2; 9 bases are shared with TRBD1. The CDR3 runs to 16 residues. Looked up from germline, CDR1 is SGHRS and CDR2 is YFSETQ. V lost 2 bases, J lost 4 bases, and 9 bases stayed unmatched. This CDR3 is CASSFLFSQGAYGYTF. CDR3 bases: TGCGCCAGCAGCTTCCTATTTTCACAGGGGGCCTATGGCTACACCTTC.